This T cell receptor (beta chain) was captured by sequencing in a study of OX40 agonist ivuxolimab in advanced cancers. Turning to this clone: Its target is unknown.

Clones were sequenced by immunoSEQ multiplex PCR, and TCRdb holds only the in-frame ones, with some missing. The sample yields around 53,000 clones, 85% to 90% seen once. The CDR3 contains 16 residues. Trimming took off 3 bases at V and 2 bases at J, with 17 bases between the two ends. Germline lookup yields CDR1 MDHEN and CDR2 SYDVKM. General observations from the study: The study observed clonal expansion of CD4+ and CD8+ blood T cells by week 6 at 0.1 to 3.0 mg/kg.

Blood samples were obtained at baseline, cycle 4 day 1, and cycle 7 day 1. The source was CD4+ or CD8+ T cells sorted from blood, collected in a trial of the OX40 agonist ivuxolimab. This TCR was recovered from an adult with an advanced solid tumor such as melanoma, head and neck, liver or kidney cancer. The chain recombines TRBV28 with TRBJ2-7, with D maybe TRBD2 (5 bases). CDR3 nucleotides: TGTGCCAGCAGTTTCGAACGGGGAATAACGACCTACGAGCAGTACTTC. This translates into CASSFERGITTYEQYF.